The rows below give T cell receptor beta chains drawn from one sample of a study of shared clonotypes between healthy human individuals. Data came from immunoSEQ multiplex PCR; TCRdb stores just in-frame clones and leaves some out. Of around 2.5 million clones detected, 80% to 95% appear once; the ten largest clones hold roughly 0.39%. What was sequenced was naive CD4+ T cells from PBMCs. The receptors shown here come from a man aged 18 to 30 in good health. Some clones in this sample may be carry-over from other donors' samples. Both conserved end residues are part of each CDR3. Fields, in order: clone size, V gene, D gene, J gene, CDR3 protein, CDR3 DNA. The D gene is left open where the match is weak. Not all rows give a size; the values are once, few, many and, for expanded clones, a class.

.	TRBV27	TRBD1	TRBJ2-7	CASSPGQGSHEQYF	TGTGCCAGCAGCCCGGGACAGGGATCCCACGAGCAGTACTTC
.	TRBV5-5	.	TRBJ2-3	CASSSPGSDRVADTQYF	TGTGCCAGCAGCTCCCCCGGTAGTGACAGAGTGGCAGATACGCAGTATTTT
once	TRBV6-5	.	TRBJ1-2	CASTPGRSWGYTF	TGTGCCAGCACCCCGGGGAGAAGTTGGGGCTACACCTTC
.	TRBV2	.	TRBJ1-5	CASSSGHSYQPQHF	TGTGCCAGCAGTTCGGGACACTCTTATCAGCCCCAGCATTTT
.	TRBV28	.	TRBJ1-1	CASSLSGKGNTEAFF	TGTGCCAGCAGTTTATCGGGGAAGGGGAACACTGAAGCTTTCTTT
.	TRBV6-5	.	TRBJ1-2	CASSYGLRSYGYTF	TGTGCCAGCAGTTACGGTCTGAGAAGTTATGGCTACACCTTC
.	TRBV5-1	TRBD1	TRBJ2-1	CASSPGYRGLWNEQFF	TGCGCCAGCAGCCCGGGGTACAGGGGGCTATGGAATGAGCAGTTCTTC
.	TRBV11-3	TRBD2	TRBJ2-2	CASSSLAGTGELFF	TGTGCCAGCAGCTCCTTAGCGGGGACCGGGGAGCTGTTTTTT
.	TRBV7-6	.	TRBJ2-1	CASSLWEVNEQFF	TGTGCCAGCAGCTTATGGGAAGTAAATGAGCAGTTCTTC
.	TRBV7-2	TRBD2	TRBJ2-1	CASSYGTSGNEQFF	TGTGCCAGCAGCTACGGGACTAGCGGGAATGAGCAGTTCTTC
few	TRBV30	.	TRBJ1-5	CAWTRDSNQPQHF	TGTGCCTGGACAAGAGATAGCAATCAGCCCCAGCATTTT
once	TRBV6-6	.	TRBJ2-5	CASSYSNWEQETQYF	TGTGCCAGCAGTTACTCGAATTGGGAACAAGAGACCCAGTACTTC
.	TRBV18	.	TRBJ2-6	CASSPDSGGANVLTF	TGTGCCAGCTCTCCGGACTCGGGAGGGGCCAACGTCCTGACTTTC
.	TRBV2	TRBD1	TRBJ1-2	CASSEGGGTAIYGYTF	TGTGCCAGCAGTGAGGGGGGCGGGACAGCGATCTATGGCTACACCTTC
.	TRBV6-5	TRBD1	TRBJ2-7	CASSYVGQGGDEQYF	TGTGCCAGCAGTTACGTGGGACAGGGGGGAGACGAGCAGTACTTC
once	TRBV7-3	.	TRBJ2-7	CASSARHGSEQYF	TGTGCCAGCAGCGCACGCCACGGGAGCGAGCAGTACTTC
.	TRBV11-2	TRBD1	TRBJ2-1	CASSRLTGTDHNEQFF	TGTGCCAGCAGCCGACTAACCGGGACAGACCACAATGAGCAGTTCTTC
.	TRBV5-5	.	TRBJ2-5	CASSLGTARRETQYF	TGTGCCAGCAGCTTGGGGACAGCCCGTAGGGAGACCCAGTACTTC
.	TRBV5-8	.	TRBJ1-3	CASSFGRLSGNTIYF	TGTGCCAGCAGCTTCGGACGGTTATCTGGAAACACCATATATTTT
.	TRBV9	.	TRBJ2-2	CASRPGAGAITGELFF	TGTGCCAGCAGACCTGGGGCAGGGGCCATCACCGGGGAGCTGTTTTTT
.	TRBV5-4	TRBD2	TRBJ2-7	CASSFAKAGIYEQYF	TGTGCCAGCAGTTTCGCAAAAGCGGGGATATACGAGCAGTACTTC
.	TRBV6-1	.	TRBJ2-2	CASSAGPGVRELFF	TGTGCCAGCAGTGCGGGGCCCGGGGTCAGGGAGCTGTTTTTT
.	TRBV27	TRBD1	TRBJ2-7	CASSHGQGSYEQYF	TGTGCCAGCAGTCACGGACAGGGGTCCTACGAGCAGTACTTC
.	TRBV30	.	TRBJ2-5	CAWSEQGGWETQYF	TGTGCCTGGAGTGAACAGGGAGGTTGGGAGACCCAGTACTTC
.	TRBV6-6	.	TRBJ1-3	CASSYSKARGNTIYF	TGTGCCAGCAGTTACTCGAAAGCTCGTGGAAACACCATATATTTT
.	TRBV7-2	.	TRBJ2-7	CASSLNGRYEQYF	TGTGCCAGCAGCTTAAATGGGCGTTACGAGCAGTACTTC
.	TRBV6-5	TRBD1	TRBJ1-1	CASSPPGQGASEAFF	TGTGCCAGCAGCCCACCGGGACAGGGGGCCTCTGAAGCTTTCTTT
.	TRBV28	.	TRBJ1-5	CASSSSRDPRGYSNQPQHF	TGTGCCAGCAGCTCAAGCAGAGACCCCAGGGGTTATAGCAATCAGCCCCAGCATTTT
.	TRBV6-5	.	TRBJ1-5	CASGNFFSNQPQHF	TGTGCCAGCGGGAATTTCTTTAGCAATCAGCCCCAGCATTTT
few	TRBV18	.	TRBJ1-1	CASSPGGPGEAFF	TGTGCCAGCTCACCAGGTGGTCCCGGTGAAGCTTTCTTT
.	TRBV9	.	TRBJ2-3	CASSVSGGPSTDTQYF	TGTGCCAGCAGCGTATCGGGCGGGCCCAGCACAGATACGCAGTATTTT
.	TRBV11-3	.	TRBJ2-1	CASSLGQTGEQFF	TGTGCCAGCAGCTTAGGACAAACGGGTGAGCAGTTCTTC
.	TRBV11-2	.	TRBJ1-1	CASSLVPGRTEAFF	TGTGCCAGCAGCTTAGTACCGGGACGCACTGAAGCTTTCTTT
.	TRBV7-8	TRBD1	TRBJ1-1	CASSPLQGRGTEAFF	TGTGCCAGCAGCCCTCTACAGGGGAGAGGTACTGAAGCTTTCTTT
.	TRBV5-1	.	TRBJ1-4	CASSLGGFNEKLFF	TGCGCCAGCAGCTTGGGAGGGTTTAATGAAAAACTGTTTTTT
.	TRBV2	.	TRBJ1-1	CASRSRGFDTEAFF	TGTGCCAGCAGAAGTAGGGGGTTTGACACTGAAGCTTTCTTT
once	TRBV7-8	TRBD2	TRBJ2-3	CASSLGRAAGVADTQYF	TGTGCCAGCAGCTTAGGTCGAGCGGCGGGGGTAGCAGATACGCAGTATTTT
.	TRBV10-2	.	TRBJ1-5	CASSETGIYQPQHF	TGCGCCAGCAGTGAGACCGGGATTTATCAGCCCCAGCATTTT
.	TRBV4-2	TRBD1	TRBJ1-2	CASSPRDRDLDGYTF	TGTGCCAGCAGCCCCCGGGACAGGGATTTGGATGGCTACACCTTC
.	TRBV6-4	.	TRBJ2-1	CASSATPDGNEQFF	TGTGCCAGCAGTGCCACCCCTGATGGGAATGAGCAGTTCTTC
.	TRBV28	.	TRBJ1-2	CASSLFVGSRFYGYTF	TGTGCCAGCAGTTTATTTGTGGGTAGTCGGTTCTATGGCTACACCTTC
once	TRBV7-6	TRBD1	TRBJ2-7	CASSLELDRGSPYEQYF	TGTGCCAGCAGCTTAGAATTGGACAGGGGGTCCCCCTACGAGCAGTACTTC
once	TRBV18	.	TRBJ2-7	CASSPAGGPYEQYF	TGTGCCAGCTCACCCGCGGGCGGGCCCTACGAGCAGTACTTC
.	TRBV5-1	.	TRBJ2-1	CASSPGGLASSYNEQFF	TGCGCCAGCAGCCCAGGAGGACTGGCGAGCTCCTACAATGAGCAGTTCTTC
few	TRBV11-2	.	TRBJ2-3	CASSLDRADTQYF	TGTGCCAGCAGCTTAGATCGGGCAGATACGCAGTATTTT
.	TRBV5-4	TRBD1	TRBJ2-3	CASSFGTGGSTDTQYF	TGTGCCAGCAGCTTCGGGACAGGGGGCAGCACAGATACGCAGTATTTT
.	TRBV5-4	.	TRBJ1-3	CASSAGTSGNTIYF	TGTGCCAGCAGCGCTGGGACCTCTGGAAACACCATATATTTT
.	TRBV5-4	.	TRBJ2-7	CASSSTGGASVQYF	TGTGCCAGCAGCTCCACGGGGGGCGCCTCGGTGCAGTACTTC
.	TRBV7-8	TRBD2	TRBJ2-7	CASSPTGLGSYEQYF	TGTGCCAGCAGTCCGACGGGACTAGGCTCCTACGAGCAGTACTTC
.	TRBV28	.	TRBJ2-7	CASRLGMTTYEQYF	TGTGCCAGCAGGTTAGGTATGACCACTTACGAGCAGTACTTC
.	TRBV28	.	TRBJ1-5	CASSPLGQQRGQPQHF	TGTGCCAGCAGTCCACTGGGACAACAAAGAGGGCAGCCCCAGCATTTT